This record looks at one T cell receptor beta chain sequence and its context. The source of the sample is a study of blood T cell repertoires in COVID-19. About the research overall: Material from acute and convalescent COVID-19 was sourced from the United States, Italy and Spain. PBMCs, B-cell-depleted T cells, or T cells provided the cDNA or gDNA that made up the material.

Authors' processing steps: Researchers report that nucleated cell counts were estimated from reference gene primer amplification. Data came from immunoSEQ multiplex PCR; TCRdb stores just in-frame clones and leaves some out. The V and J calls and clone size were taken over from that table, and D and trimming were inferred from the DNA. Seen here are about 340,000 clones, about 93% observed once, and the top ten hold 3% to 4%. Deletions cut 3 bases from V and 3 bases from J, with 17 bases between. Germline CDR1 reads SGHTA; CDR2 reads FQGNSA. The CDR3 length is 16 residues. This TCR was recovered from a woman younger than 35 who had recovered from COVID-19. The chain couples TRBV7-2 to TRBJ2-5; no firm D call. The sequencing input was peripheral blood. In nucleotides, the CDR3 is TGTGCCAGCAGCTTTGGGCTCCTGTTCTGGAAAGAGACCCAGTACTTC. This sequence encodes CASSFGLLFWKETQYF.